The rows below give T cell receptor beta chains drawn from one sample of a study of T cells in Graves' hyperthyroidism and ophthalmopathy. TCRdb passed the multiplex PCR reads through MiXCR, listing each CDR3 protein once. The sample carries 210,000 or so distinct CDR3 sequences, roughly a sixth recorded once. Specimen: blood. These receptors came from a man aged 45-65 years with Graves' hyperthyroidism. Both conserved end residues are part of each CDR3. The order of the fields is D gene, clone size, J gene, V gene, CDR3 DNA, CDR3 protein. D genes are given only for firm matches. Expanded clones are given a class, and other clones once, few, many or no size at all.

. many TRBJ2-7 TRBV6-2/TRBV6-3 TGTGCCAGCAGTTACCCCACCGAGCAGTACTTC CASSYPTEQYF
TRBD1 many TRBJ2-4 TRBV27 TGTGCCAGCAGTTTATATGGACAGGGGGCTGGAAACATTCAGTACTTC CASSLYGQGAGNIQYF
. . TRBJ2-7 TRBV5-5 TGTGCCAGCAGCCCGTACCAGGGGAGCTACGAGCAGTACTTC CASSPYQGSYEQYF
TRBD2 many TRBJ2-1 TRBV24-1 TGTGCCACCAGTGAAGCGGGAGCCGGCTACAATGAGCAGTTCTTC CATSEAGAGYNEQFF
. few TRBJ1-4 TRBV7-2 TGTGCCAGCAGCTTAACAGGCTCGGAACTGTTTTTT CASSLTGSELFF
TRBD2 many TRBJ2-7 TRBV7-2 TGTGCCAGCAGCAAACTAGCGGAGGAGCAGTACTTC CASSKLAEEQYF
. many TRBJ2-7 TRBV12-3/TRBV12-4 TGTGCCAGCAGTTTGGGGTTGAGCGACGGACCCTACGAGCAGTACTTC CASSLGLSDGPYEQYF
. many TRBJ1-3 TRBV12-3/TRBV12-4 TGTGCCAGCAGAGGTCCGGGAGGTTTTGCTGGAAACACCATATATTTT CASRGPGGFAGNTIYF
. . TRBJ1-5 TRBV7-3 TGTGCCAGCAGCCCACAGGACCAAAATCAGCCCCAGCATTTT CASSPQDQNQPQHF
TRBD2 many TRBJ2-7 TRBV3-1 TGTGCCAGCAGCCCCCGGACTAGCGGGAGTGGGTCCTACGAGCAGTACTTC CASSPRTSGSGSYEQYF
TRBD1 many TRBJ1-5 TRBV20-1 TGCAGTGCTAACTCCGCCGGGACAGCAAATCAGCCCCAGCATTTT CSANSAGTANQPQHF
TRBD2 many TRBJ2-1 TRBV11-1 TGTGCCAGCAGCCCTAGTAGCGGGAGAGGATGGAGCAATGAGCAGTTCTTC CASSPSSGRGWSNEQFF
. many TRBJ1-1 TRBV28 TGTGCCAGCAGTTTTAGGGTTGAGAACACTGAAGCTTTCTTT CASSFRVENTEAFF
. many TRBJ1-2 TRBV5-1 TGCGCCAGCAGCTTGGGAGCAGACCCCTTAGGCTACACCTTC CASSLGADPLGYTF
TRBD2 . TRBJ2-7 TRBV7-9 TGTGCCAGCAGCGCCCCGGCCAGGGGGCGGAAGCGGGAGGGGGCCGAGCAGTACTTC CASSAPARGRKREGAEQYF
TRBD1 many TRBJ2-5 TRBV20-1 TGCAGTGCTAGAACAGGGGGGTTTATCGAGACCCAGTACTTC CSARTGGFIETQYF
. many TRBJ2-3 TRBV20-1 TGCAGTGCGGGAGGTGGGGGCACAGATACGCAGTATTTT CSAGGGGTDTQYF
TRBD1 few TRBJ2-5 TRBV20-1 TGCAGTGCTTGCCGGGACAGGAACCAAGAGACCCAGTACTTC CSACRDRNQETQYF
. many TRBJ2-2 TRBV24-1 TGTGCCACCAGTGCTCTATTAAACACCGGGGAGCTGTTTTTT CATSALLNTGELFF
TRBD2 . TRBJ2-1 TRBV20-1 TGCAGTGCTAGAGATCCTAGCGGCAATGAGCAGTTCTTC CSARDPSGNEQFF
TRBD2 many TRBJ2-1 TRBV12-3/TRBV12-4 TGTGCCAGCAGCCGAAGCGGGAGTCGTTGGAATGAGCAGTTCTTC CASSRSGSRWNEQFF
. few TRBJ1-6 TRBV4-1 TGCGCCAGCAGCCAAGGAACACAGGGCGCTAGGAATTCACCCCTCCACTTT CASSQGTQGARNSPLHF
TRBD2 . TRBJ2-7 TRBV7-9 TGTGCCAGCAGCCCACCTAGCGGGGCACGGGAGCAGTACTTC CASSPPSGAREQYF
. many TRBJ2-7 TRBV2 TGTGCCAGCAGTGCTAGTCTTACCCTTAAATGGGAGCAGTACTTC CASSASLTLKWEQYF
. . TRBJ2-1 TRBV11-2 TGTGCCAGCAGCCCCCTGGACAGCATCTACAATGAGCAGTTCTTC CASSPLDSIYNEQFF
TRBD1 . TRBJ2-7 TRBV12-3/TRBV12-4 TGTGCCAGCAGTCCGAGGACAGGGAAATACGAGCAGTACTTC CASSPRTGKYEQYF
. many TRBJ2-7 TRBV7-2 TGTGCCAGCAGCTCCCAGGCTAACGAGCAGTACTTC CASSSQANEQYF
TRBD2 few TRBJ2-7 TRBV30 TGTGCCTGGAGTTACACCCCAGCGGGGGCCCCCTACGAGCAGTACTTC CAWSYTPAGAPYEQYF
. many TRBJ2-3 TRBV12-3/TRBV12-4 TGTGCCAGCCGACTTGGTGGGGGCACAGATACGCAGTATTTT CASRLGGGTDTQYF
TRBD2 . TRBJ2-2 TRBV7-6 TGTGCCAGCAGCCCGTTACCGCGACTAGCGGGGCAGAACACCGGGGAGCTGTTTTTT CASSPLPRLAGQNTGELFF
TRBD1 many TRBJ1-2 TRBV5-6 TGTGCCAGCAGCTGGTCGGACAGGGACTATGGCTACACCTTC CASSWSDRDYGYTF
TRBD2 . TRBJ2-7 TRBV20-1 TGCAGTGCCATGGCCTATAGCGGGAGGGCCCGATCGTACGAGCAGTACTTC CSAMAYSGRARSYEQYF
TRBD2 many TRBJ2-3 TRBV12-5 TGTGCTAGTGGTCCGGGACTAGCGGGTACAGATACGCAGTATTTT CASGPGLAGTDTQYF
. few TRBJ2-6 TRBV28 TGTGCCAGCAGTCCCGGGTCCAGCTCTGGGGCCAACGTCCTGACTTTC CASSPGSSSGANVLTF
TRBD1 few TRBJ2-1 TRBV28 TGTGCCAGCAGTTTTGACAGGGAAATTTCCTACAATGAGCAGTTCTTC CASSFDREISYNEQFF
TRBD2 many TRBJ2-5 TRBV12-3/TRBV12-4 TGTGCCAGCAGTTTCGGGGCGGGGGGAGAGACCCAGTACTTC CASSFGAGGETQYF
. few TRBJ2-2 TRBV6-1 TGTGCCAGCAGTGACGGATTACTCACCGGGGAGCTGTTTTTT CASSDGLLTGELFF
TRBD2 many TRBJ2-1 TRBV6-1 TGTGCCAGTGGGACTAGCGGGAGGGCTCGGTACAATGAGCAGTTCTTC CASGTSGRARYNEQFF
. . TRBJ2-3 TRBV10-3 TGTGCCATCACCCAACAAAGCACAGATACGCAGTATTTT CAITQQSTDTQYF
TRBD1 . TRBJ1-1 TRBV6-2/TRBV6-3 TGTGCCAGCAGCCCCCTAGGGGGACAGGGGTCCGAAGCTTTCTTT CASSPLGGQGSEAFF
TRBD2 many TRBJ2-3 TRBV20-1 TGCAGTGCTAGGCTAGCGGGAGCTTCAGATACGCAGTATTTT CSARLAGASDTQYF
. many TRBJ1-1 TRBV9 TGTGCCAGCAGTGCCAGTTTGAACACTGAAGCTTTCTTT CASSASLNTEAFF
. few TRBJ2-5 TRBV6-2/TRBV6-3 TGTGCCAGCAGTTACACACTGGCGAGCCAGACCCAGTACTTC CASSYTLASQTQYF
. . TRBJ2-2 TRBV25-1 TGTGCCAGCAGTGAATATTTTGGGGGCTCGAACACCGGGGAGCTGTTTTTT CASSEYFGGSNTGELFF
. many TRBJ2-1 TRBV9 TGTGCCAGCAGCGTAGAACTAGCCAATGAGCAGTTCTTC CASSVELANEQFF
TRBD2 few TRBJ2-7 TRBV7-6 TGTGCCAGCAGCCTCTTAGCGGGAGGGGGAGGGGAGCAGTACTTC CASSLLAGGGGEQYF
TRBD2 many TRBJ2-7 TRBV28 TGTGCCAGCAGCTACGGGACTAGCGGGAGGGTCTACGAGCAGTACTTC CASSYGTSGRVYEQYF
. . TRBJ2-3 TRBV7-9 TGTGCCAGCTTACGGGCCTTTTCAGGGGCAGATACGCAGTATTTT CASLRAFSGADTQYF
TRBD1 . TRBJ2-5 TRBV7-9 TGTGCCAGCAGCTTACAGGGGGCGTTACTCCAAGAGACCCAGTACTTC CASSLQGALLQETQYF
TRBD1 many TRBJ1-6 TRBV2 TGTGCCAGCAGACTTGACAGGGTGTCACCCCTCCACTTT CASRLDRVSPLHF
TRBD1 many TRBJ1-5 TRBV7-2 TGTGCCAGCAGCTCCAGGACAGGGTGGGGTCAGCCCCAGCATTTT CASSSRTGWGQPQHF
. few TRBJ2-7 TRBV6-1 TGTGCCAGCAGCCACTGGGCGGCAGGTATCTACGAGCAGTACTTC CASSHWAAGIYEQYF
. few TRBJ1-4 TRBV10-1 TGCGCCAGCAGCAACTACGACGCCTCAACTAATGAAAAACTGTTTTTT CASSNYDASTNEKLFF
TRBD1 few TRBJ2-2 TRBV19 TGTGCCAGTAGTAAGGGACAGGGCTGGGGAGCCGGGGAGCTGTTTTTT CASSKGQGWGAGELFF
TRBD1 . TRBJ2-7 TRBV11-2 TGTGCCAGCAGCTCCGTGGGACAGGGGTTTAATTCCTACGAGCAGTACTTC CASSSVGQGFNSYEQYF
. . TRBJ1-1 TRBV28 TGTGCCAGCAGTTTAGGGGGGGCGGGGGTGAACACTGAAGCTTTCTTT CASSLGGAGVNTEAFF
TRBD1 . TRBJ1-1 TRBV19 TGTGCCAGTAATCCGGGACAGGGTGAAGCTTTCTTT CASNPGQGEAFF
TRBD2 . TRBJ2-2 TRBV29-1 TGCAGCGTCACCGGGGGGACCGCGAACACCGGGGAGCTGTTTTTT CSVTGGTANTGELFF
. many TRBJ2-7 TRBV20-1 TGCAGTGCTAGAGATCACGCCGGGATTAACGAGCAGTACTTC CSARDHAGINEQYF